The 31 T cell receptor beta chains in this list originate from one sample, sequenced in a study of Ad26.COV2.S vaccination and SARS-CoV-2 variants. Clones were read by immunoSEQ multiplex PCR, and TCRdb kept only the in-frame ones, dropping some. The sample has over 85,000 clones, about three quarters seen once. The sequencing used peripheral blood, collected after recovery from COVID-19. Receptor source: a human donor who had recovered from COVID-19.

This chain joins TRBV5-1 and TRBJ2-7; TRBD1 is a possible D gene (5 bases). CDR3 length: 15 residues. Germline values: CDR1 SGHRS, CDR2 YFSETQ. Trimming removed 0 bases at V and 4 bases at J, with 14 bases between. The CDR3 reads CASSLGQGGSYEQYF. The CDR3 bases are TGCGCCAGCAGCTTGGGGCAGGGCGGCTCGTACGAGCAGTACTTC.

The genes are TRBV12-3 or TRBV12-4 and TRBJ1-6, with D uncertain. The V end lost 5 bases, the J end lost 10 bases, and 12 bases lay between the germline ends. This CDR3 has 13 residues. DNA of the CDR3: TGTGCCAGCAGTCAGGAGGGTAGGTCACCCCTCCACTTT. It codes for CASSQEGRSPLHF.

The chain links TRBV28 to TRBJ2-7; D might be TRBD1 (5 bases). Germline CDR1 MDHEN, CDR2 SYDVKM. The CDR3 is 12 residues long. Trimming pared 6 bases from V and 2 bases from J, leaving 8 bases between. The CDR3: CASSRQTYEQYF. Here the CDR3 DNA reads TGTGCCAGCAGCCGACAGACCTACGAGCAGTACTTC.

The rearrangement joins TRBV7-9 to TRBJ2-6, with a tentative D call TRBD2 (5 bases). The germline V and J ends were trimmed by 3 bases and 0 bases, with 12 bases remaining between them. Germline V gives CDR1 SEHNR, CDR2 FQNEAQ (reference sequence). This CDR3 is built from 17 residues. The CDR3 DNA sequence: TGTGCCAGCAGCTTCGCGGGTGTTGGCTCTGGGGCCAACGTCCTGACTTTC. Its protein product is CASSFAGVGSGANVLTF.

This clone was seen just once. V is TRBV11-2 and J is TRBJ1-6, with a weak D call TRBD1 (6 bases). CDR1 and CDR2 (germline): SGHAT, FQNNGV. V gave up 5 bases and J gave up 0 bases, with 11 bases separating them. CDR3 length: 16 amino acids. CDR3 nucleotide sequence: TGTGCCAGCAGCCAGGACAGTACCTCCTATAATTCACCCCTCCACTTT. Amino acids: CASSQDSTSYNSPLHF.

The V call is TRBV6-2 or TRBV6-3, the J call TRBJ2-1; no clear D gene. Germline V CDR1 and CDR2: MNHEY, SVGEGT. The length of the CDR3 is 14 residues. V was clipped by 0 bases and J by 5 bases, with 8 bases between them. CDR3: CASSYSKVHNEQFF. Written as DNA, the CDR3 is TGTGCCAGCAGTTACTCGAAGGTCCACAATGAGCAGTTCTTC.

The V call is TRBV24-1, the J call TRBJ2-1, with TRBD1 matching 8 bases. The CDR3 sequence is 16 residues long. Germline V gene data show CDR1 as KGHDR and CDR2 as SFDVKD. The junction had 11 bases not matched to a gene; V was cut back by 3 bases and J by 8 bases. For the CDR3, the DNA is TGTGCCACCAGTGATCCTCAATCGACAGGGGTCGATGAGCAGTTCTTC. Residues: CATSDPQSTGVDEQFF.

The rearrangement links TRBV2 to TRBJ2-2, with 9 bases aligning to TRBD1. This CDR3 region has 14 residues. Per germline, CDR1 SNHLY and CDR2 FYNNEI. The V segment lost 8 bases and the J segment 2 bases; nucleotides outside the gene matches: 3. CDR3 DNA sequence: TGTGCCAGCCGGACAGGGGTTAACACCGGGGAGCTGTTTTTT. Translated, it gives CASRTGVNTGELFF.

CDR3 DNA sequence: TGTGCCAGCAGCAAAGACAGGGCTGTCTCCTACAATGAGCAGTTCTTC. Translating it yields CASSKDRAVSYNEQFF. V usage is TRBV2 and J usage is TRBJ2-1; 7 bases map to TRBD1. V shed 6 bases, J shed 0 bases, and the junction held 8 bases outside the gene matches. The CDR3 consists of 16 residues. From germline, CDR1 is SNHLY and CDR2 FYNNEI.

The CDR3 here is CASSVGDNLPYEQYF. In DNA form, the CDR3 reads TGTGCCAGCAGCGTAGGGGACAACCTACCCTACGAGCAGTACTTC. The J gene is TRBJ2-7, the V gene TRBV9; the D gene is possibly TRBD1 (6 bases). Trimming shortened V by 0 bases and J by 2 bases, and 12 bases separated the two germline ends. This CDR3 has 15 residues. Looked up from germline, CDR1 is SGDLS and CDR2 is YYNGEE.

The J gene is TRBJ2-2, the V gene TRBV11-2, with 8 nucleotides matching TRBD1. Unmatched junction bases numbered 5, after V lost 4 bases and J lost 7 bases. CDR3 length equals 14 residues. Germline CDR1 reads SGHAT; CDR2 reads FQNNGV. The CDR3, as DNA: TGTGCCAGCAGCTCCAACAGGGGGATCGGGGAGCTGTTTTTT. This codes for CASSSNRGIGELFF.

This clone occurred once. The chain carries TRBV5-4 and TRBJ2-2, with TRBD1 matching over 11 bases. CDR3 length: 18 residues. Trimming removed 5 bases from V and 4 bases from J; junction bases left unmatched: 13. The V gene's germline CDR1 is SGHNT and CDR2 YYREEE (reference sequence). CDR3: CASSQLGGGTGGTGELFF. The CDR3 DNA sequence: TGTGCCAGCAGTCAATTGGGAGGCGGGACAGGGGGCACCGGGGAGCTGTTTTTT.

The chain combines TRBV14 with TRBJ1-4, with a tentative D call TRBD1 (5 bases). This CDR3 spans 15 amino acids. V was shortened by 2 bases and J by 7 bases, with 14 bases between the two germline ends. Per the germline V gene, CDR1 is SGHDN and CDR2 is FVKESK. In DNA, the CDR3 is TGTGCCAGCAGCCAAATGGAGGGGAATTCTGAAAAACTGTTTTTT. Residues: CASSQMEGNSEKLFF.

This clone was recorded a few times. This chain joins TRBV27 and TRBJ1-1, with D unresolved. This CDR3 comprises 15 residues. Trimming pared 9 bases from V and 0 bases from J, leaving 17 bases between. Germline loops: CDR1 MNHEY, CDR2 SMNVEV (reference sequence). In nucleotides, the CDR3 is TGTGCCAGTTCTCAGTACGGCAGCTTGAACACTGAAGCTTTCTTT. This gives the protein CASSQYGSLNTEAFF.

The chain carries TRBV2 and TRBJ1-2, with a weak D call TRBD1 (6 bases). This CDR3 spans 14 amino acids. Trimming removed 3 bases from V and 2 bases from J, with 10 bases in between. CDR1 and CDR2 from the germline V gene are SNHLY and FYNNEI. In nucleotides, the CDR3 is TGTGCCAGCAGTGAGCGGACAGACAACTATGGCTACACCTTC. Its translation is CASSERTDNYGYTF.

V and J are TRBV7-9 and TRBJ1-1; D not certain. There are 12 residues in the CDR3. Germline V lookup: CDR1 SEHNR, CDR2 FQNEAQ (reference sequence). Trimming removed 6 bases from V and 3 bases from J, with 8 bases in between. The CDR3 loop reads CASSLGYTEAFF. The CDR3 DNA reads as TGTGCCAGCAGTCTGGGGTACACTGAAGCTTTCTTT.

The gene calls are TRBV7-9 and TRBJ1-1, with 8 bases aligning to TRBD1. V trimming: 6 bases; J trimming: 6 bases; junction bases outside the gene matches: 15. Per the germline V gene, CDR1 is SEHNR and CDR2 is FQNEAQ (reference sequence). The CDR3 has 16 residues. In nucleotides, the CDR3 is TGTGCCAGCAGTCCAGAAGTCGGTCAGGGGGCGTCTGAAGCTTTCTTT. This codes for CASSPEVGQGASEAFF.

The chain links TRBV2 to TRBJ2-3, with D possibly called TRBD1 or TRBD2 (5 bases each). Germline V lookup: CDR1 SNHLY, CDR2 FYNNEI. This CDR3 has 14 residues. V was shortened by 6 bases and J by 3 bases, with 13 bases between the two germline ends. The CDR3, as DNA: TGTGCCAGCAGCCGGGACCTTGGAACAGATACGCAGTATTTT. It codes for CASSRDLGTDTQYF.

This chain's CDR3 is CASGGTAANTGELFF. In DNA, the CDR3 is TGTGCTAGCGGGGGGACTGCCGCGAACACCGGGGAGCTGTTTTTT. The chain combines TRBV12-5 with TRBJ2-2; 7 bases line up with TRBD2. Germline assignment: CDR1 LGHNT and CDR2 FRNRAP. This CDR3 has 15 residues. The junction had 7 bases not matched to a gene; V was cut back by 9 bases and J by 0 bases.

The rearrangement joins TRBV5-1 to TRBJ2-3; D is tentatively TRBD1 or TRBD2 (6 bases each). V was cut by 5 bases and J by 5 bases, with 15 bases left in between. The CDR3 is 14 amino acids. CDR1 is SGHRS and CDR2 is YFSETQ in the germline V gene. The CDR3 nucleotides read TGCGCCAGCAGTCCCCCGGGGGCAGGAGATACGCAGTATTTT. Translated: CASSPPGAGDTQYF.

The chain joins TRBV6-2 or TRBV6-3 to TRBJ2-2, with D possibly being TRBD1 (5 bases). The CDR3 is 14 amino acids. The V end was cut by 1 base, the J end by 6 bases, with 9 bases between. Germline values: CDR1 MNHEY, CDR2 SVGEGT. The CDR3 is CASSYFRVAGELFF. In DNA form, the CDR3 reads TGTGCCAGCAGTTACTTCAGGGTCGCCGGGGAGCTGTTTTTT.

The chain is built from TRBV7-9 and TRBJ1-2; perhaps TRBD1 as D (5 bases). Germline V gene sequence: CDR1 SEHNR, CDR2 FQNEAQ (reference sequence). Trimming cost V 3 bases and J 4 bases, with 12 bases left between them. The CDR3 extends over 14 amino acids. In DNA form, the CDR3 reads TGTGCCAGCAGCTTTACAGGAGGTACCTATGGCTACACCTTC. It is translated as CASSFTGGTYGYTF.

This chain links TRBV11-2 with TRBJ1-2; TRBD1 might be the D (5 bases). V was shortened by 1 base and J by 8 bases, with 14 bases between the two germline ends. CDR1 is SGHAT and CDR2 is FQNNGV in the germline V gene. This CDR3 has 14 amino acids. The chain's CDR3 is CASSLAGPEGGYTF. The CDR3 DNA reads as TGTGCCAGCAGCTTAGCAGGACCAGAGGGGGGCTACACCTTC. The variable domain in full, completed from reference TRBV11-2 and TRBJ1-2, reads EAGVAQSPRYKIIEKRQSVAFWCNPISGHATLYWYQQILGQGPKLLIQFQNNGVVDDSQLPKDRFSAERLKGVDSTLKIQPAKLEDSAVYLCASSLAGPEGGYTFGSGTRLTVV.

The V call is TRBV10-2, the J call TRBJ1-1; a possible D gene is TRBD1 (5 bases). Germline CDR1 is WSHSY and CDR2 is SAAADI. The CDR3 has 11 residues. V was trimmed by 8 bases and J by 3 bases, leaving 7 bases between them. The CDR3 bases are TGCGCCAGCGGGGGGTACACTGAAGCTTTCTTT. This translates into CASGGYTEAFF.

The V and J genes are TRBV3-1 (or the pseudogene TRBV3-2) and TRBJ2-3; 7 nucleotides line up with TRBD2. The CDR3 is 15 residues long. Losses at the gene ends were 4 bases for V and 0 bases for J; bases not matched to a gene: 4. Per the germline V gene, CDR1 is LGHDT and CDR2 is YNNKEL (reference sequence). DNA for the CDR3: TGTGCCAGCAGCCCGACTAGCACTAGCACAGATACGCAGTATTTT. Its protein product is CASSPTSTSTDTQYF.

The chain uses TRBV2 and TRBJ1-1; the match to TRBD1 covers 8 bases. The germline gives CDR1 SNHLY, CDR2 FYNNEI. After removal of 10 bases from V and 0 bases from J, the junction contained 4 bases not matched to a gene. The CDR3 runs 13 residues. Here the CDR3 DNA reads TGTGCCACGACAGGGGACCTGAACACTGAAGCTTTCTTT. Its protein product is CATTGDLNTEAFF.

The rearrangement links TRBV14 to TRBJ2-3, with D tentatively TRBD2 (6 bases). CDR3 length: 16 amino acids. Germline CDR1 SGHDN, CDR2 FVKESK. Between the trimmed V and J ends, which lost 0 bases and 2 bases, there was a span of 12 bases. DNA for the CDR3: TGTGCCAGCAGCCAAGATCGGGGGACCAACACAGATACGCAGTATTTT. It is translated as CASSQDRGTNTDTQYF.

This chain uses TRBV6-5 with TRBJ1-5, with TRBD1 identical over 7 bases. Unmatched junction bases numbered 5, after V lost 5 bases and J lost 4 bases. Per the germline V gene, CDR1 is MNHEY and CDR2 is SVGAGI. There are 14 residues in the CDR3. The CDR3 nucleotides read TGTGCCAGCAGTCGGACAGGACAGAATCAGCCCCAGCATTTT. Protein: CASSRTGQNQPQHF.

This chain connects TRBV7-3 to TRBJ1-1; 10 positions match TRBD1. V dropped 5 bases and J dropped 5; count of bases not matched to a gene: 11. The germline gives CDR1 SGHTA, CDR2 FQGTGA. The CDR3 is 16 residues long. CDR3 amino acids: CASSKDIGQGETEAFF. The CDR3 DNA reads TGTGCCAGCAGCAAAGATATCGGACAGGGGGAGACTGAAGCTTTCTTT.

This clone was seen more than once but under ten times. The chain recombines TRBV28 with TRBJ1-5; D gene uncertain. The germline gives CDR1 MDHEN, CDR2 SYDVKM. Trimming removed 10 bases from V and 1 base from J, with 8 bases in between. This CDR3 comprises 12 residues. This chain's CDR3 is CAIGLSNQPQHF. CDR3 nucleotides: TGTGCCATAGGACTGAGCAATCAGCCCCAGCATTTT.

The rearrangement uses TRBV7-6 and TRBJ1-2; TRBD1 matches 9 bases. CDR1 and CDR2 (germline): SGHVS, FNYEAQ. With V trimmed by 5 bases and J by 8 bases, 12 bases remained unmatched. This CDR3 is 15 amino acids long. In DNA form, the CDR3 reads TGTGCCAGCAGCGCACGGACAGGGGCGGCTGGGGGCTACACCTTC. It yields the protein CASSARTGAAGGYTF.